One sample yielded the 18 T cell receptor beta chains listed below, sequenced in a study of identical twins. TCRdb processed the 5' RACE reads anew with MiXCR; each CDR3 protein has one entry. The sample contains 1.5 million to 2 million distinct CDR3 sequences, under 35% of which appear only once. The sequenced sample consisted of cord blood. Receptors were obtained from a newborn girl in good health.

The rearrangement uses TRBV2 and TRBJ1-1, with D hard to call. This CDR3 is built from 14 residues. The germline V and J ends were trimmed by 6 bases and 4 bases, with 15 bases remaining between them. Germline V gives CDR1 SNHLY, CDR2 FYNNEI. The DNA for the CDR3 is TGTGCCAGCAGGGGTTTATACGGAGTCACTGAAGCTTTCTTT. Translated, it gives CASRGLYGVTEAFF.

This chain links TRBV6-6 with TRBJ1-1; no definite D call. V lost 7 bases and J lost 0, with 15 bases in between. The CDR3 is 15 residues long. Per germline, CDR1 MNHNY and CDR2 SVGAGI (reference sequence). The CDR3 loop reads CASTPPVSLNTEAFF. The CDR3 DNA sequence: TGTGCCAGCACCCCGCCCGTAAGCTTGAACACTGAAGCTTTCTTT.

The chain combines TRBV20-1 with TRBJ2-1; 12 bases are shared with TRBD2. Germline lookup yields CDR1 DFQATT and CDR2 SNEGSKA (reference sequence). CDR3 length: 15 amino acids. With 6 bases clipped from V and 6 bases from J, the junction kept 9 bases outside the gene matches. Here the CDR3 reads CSAPKPSGGANEQFF. The CDR3 DNA is TGCAGTGCCCCCAAACCTAGCGGGGGGGCCAATGAGCAGTTCTTC.

The chain is built from TRBV28 and TRBJ2-1; TRBD1 aligns across 8 bases. Per the germline V gene, CDR1 is MDHEN and CDR2 is SYDVKM. The CDR3 sequence is 14 residues long. Germline trimming cut 8 bases from V and 4 bases from J; bases unmatched to any gene: 7. CDR3 sequence (DNA): TGTGCCAGCGGATCGGACAGGGCTTACAATGAGCAGTTCTTC. Protein product: CASGSDRAYNEQFF. The full variable domain, in which reference TRBV28 and TRBJ2-1 provide the parts outside the CDR3, is DVKVTQSSRYLVKRTGEKVFLECVQDMDHENMFWYRQDPGLGLRLIYFSYDVKMKEKGDIPEGYSVSREKKERFSLILESASTNQTSMYLCASGSDRAYNEQFFGPGTRLTVL.

This clonotype occurred many times. This may come from a read error, since a much larger clone is one base off. The V and J genes are TRBV27 and TRBJ2-1; TRBD1 agrees at 8 bases. The CDR3 extends over 13 amino acids. The V gene's germline CDR1 is MNHEY and CDR2 SMNVEV (reference sequence). The V and J ends lost 3 bases and 6 bases, in that order; junction bases with no gene match: 1. Here the CDR3 reads CASSFGQGNEQFF. The CDR3 DNA follows: TGTGCCAGCAGTTTCGGACAGGGCAATGAGCAGTTCTTC.

Only one count was recorded for this clonotype. The chain recombines TRBV20-1 with TRBJ2-3, with 15 nucleotides matching TRBD2. CDR1 is DFQATT, CDR2 SNEGSKA, per germline (reference sequence). CDR3 size: 19 residues. The J segment lost 4 bases and the V segment lost 3 bases, leaving 14 bases of the junction unmatched. Here the CDR3 reads CSARNISGTSGRRADTQYF. The CDR3 DNA follows: TGCAGTGCTAGGAATATATCCGGGACTAGCGGGAGGCGGGCAGATACGCAGTATTTT.

The J gene is TRBJ2-3, the V gene TRBV20-1; TRBD2 matches 16 bases. V was pared by 1 base and J by 4 bases, with 11 bases of the junction left unmatched. Germline lookup yields CDR1 DFQATT and CDR2 SNEGSKA (reference sequence). The CDR3 spans 19 residues. CDR3 nucleotides: TGCAGTGCTAGAGCCACCGGGACTAGCGGGGGGGCCCATGCAGATACGCAGTATTTT. Amino acids: CSARATGTSGGAHADTQYF.

The chain carries TRBV28 and TRBJ2-7, with 9 bases fitting TRBD2. Per the germline V gene, CDR1 is MDHEN and CDR2 is SYDVKM. The CDR3 has 15 amino acids. The V segment lost 4 bases and the J segment 1 base; nucleotides outside the gene matches: 5. CDR3 in amino acids: CASSSRTSVSYEQYF. CDR3 nucleotide sequence: TGTGCCAGCAGTTCCCGGACTAGCGTATCCTACGAGCAGTACTTC.

The rearrangement joins TRBV11-2 to TRBJ2-1, with 8 bases aligning to TRBD2. The J call could be wrong; TRBJ2-7 is a better fit for the DNA end. CDR3 length: 17 residues. Germline lookup yields CDR1 SGHAT and CDR2 FQNNGV. The CDR3: CASSLIAGLAIYNEQYF. CDR3 in DNA: TGTGCCAGCAGCTTAATCGCCGGACTAGCAATCTACAATGAGCAGTACTTC.

This clonotype was seen a handful of times. The gene calls are TRBV27 and TRBJ1-2, with D uncertain. The CDR3 is 15 amino acids. The germline CDR1 and CDR2 sequences are MNHEY and SMNVEV (reference sequence). Trimming removed 2 bases from V and 3 bases from J, with 13 bases in between. The CDR3 DNA sequence: TGTGCCAGCAGTTTACCCCCCCCGAGCTACTATGGCTACACCTTC. Translated: CASSLPPPSYYGYTF.

The rearrangement joins TRBV6-1 to TRBJ2-1; 10 positions match TRBD2. The V segment lost 7 bases and the J segment 8 bases; nucleotides outside the gene matches: 5. CDR3 length: 13 amino acids. Looked up from germline, CDR1 is MNHNS and CDR2 is SASEGT. CDR3 protein: CASKAGGLDEQFF. In DNA form, the CDR3 reads TGTGCCAGCAAAGCGGGGGGGCTCGATGAGCAGTTCTTC.

This rearrangement joins TRBV29-1 to TRBJ2-1; tentative D call: TRBD2 (6 bases). The V end was cut by 5 bases, the J end by 4 bases, with 15 bases between. The CDR3 contains 14 residues. In germline, CDR1 is SQVTM, CDR2 ANQGSEA. CDR3 bases: TGCAGCGTTTACGATCGGGACTTTTACAATGAGCAGTTCTTC. Protein: CSVYDRDFYNEQFF.

This clonotype has only a few counts. The chain combines TRBV2 with TRBJ2-7; D may be TRBD1 (5 bases). Per the germline V gene, CDR1 is SNHLY and CDR2 is FYNNEI. V shed 1 base and J shed 2 bases, with 9 bases lying between them. The CDR3 is made up of 14 amino acids. CDR3 protein: CASSEDRTTYEQYF. The CDR3 DNA follows: TGTGCCAGCAGTGAAGATCGGACAACCTACGAGCAGTACTTC.

The chain joins TRBV25-1 to TRBJ2-1; 7 positions agree with TRBD1. CDR1 and CDR2 from the germline V gene are MGHDK and SYGVNS. After removal of 7 bases from V and 10 bases from J, the junction contained 10 bases not matched to a gene. The CDR3 extends over 13 amino acids. CDR3 DNA: TGTGCCAGCACTCGACAGGGTAGATACGAGCAGTTCTTC. Its translation: CASTRQGRYEQFF.

This clonotype is a singleton in its sample. The junction shows a germline mismatch at one end, possibly a read error. The chain has TRBV12-3 or TRBV12-4 and TRBJ2-3; 8 bases fit TRBD2. The CDR3 contains 14 residues. Here the CDR3 reads CASSLLAGADAQYF. In DNA, the CDR3 is TGTGCCAGCAGTTTACTAGCGGGCGCAGATGCGCAGTATTTT.

The genes are TRBV28 and TRBJ2-1, with 7 bases that match TRBD1. The V gene's germline CDR1 is MDHEN and CDR2 SYDVKM. This CDR3 comprises 15 residues. The trim removed 6 bases at V and 5 bases at J, leaving 10 bases unmatched. CDR3 nucleotide sequence: TGTGCCAGCAGACAAGCCGGGACAGACAACAATGAGCAGTTCTTC. Translated: CASRQAGTDNNEQFF.

The chain combines TRBV20-1 with TRBJ2-1, with 10 bases identical to TRBD2. Losses at the gene ends were 0 bases for V and 9 bases for J; bases not matched to a gene: 8. This CDR3 region has 15 residues. Per the germline V gene, CDR1 is DFQATT and CDR2 is SNEGSKA (reference sequence). The CDR3: CSARDFQRGGLEQFF. The CDR3 DNA follows: TGCAGTGCTAGAGATTTCCAGCGGGGGGGCCTTGAGCAGTTCTTC.

J is TRBJ2-1 and V is TRBV2, with 9 bases identical to TRBD1. Germline CDR1 is SNHLY and CDR2 is FYNNEI. V was pared by 8 bases and J by 10 bases, with 12 bases of the junction left unmatched. The CDR3 covers 14 residues. The CDR3 nucleotides are TGTGCCAGCGGAGGGACAGGGCCGGGTGGAGAGCAGTTCTTC. As protein: CASGGTGPGGEQFF. The variable domain in full, with the rest retrieved from reference TRBV2 and TRBJ2-1, is EPEVTQTPSHQVTQMGQEVILRCVPISNHLYFYWYRQILGQKVEFLVSFYNNEISEKSEIFDDQFSVERPDGSNFTLKIRSTKLEDSAMYFCASGGTGPGGEQFFGPGTRLTVL.